This is a list of T cell receptor beta chains from one sample in a study of blood T cell repertoires in COVID-19. Sequenced by immunoSEQ multiplex PCR; TCRdb stores in-frame clones only, minus some. This table has around 260,000 clones, roughly 80% appearing once. Sequencing was done on a sample of PBMCs or T cells enriched from blood (not recorded which). These TCRs come from a man aged 25-45 years with acute COVID-19. CDR3s include the opening cysteine and the closing phenylalanine or tryptophan. A D gene is named only where the DNA matches it firmly. Clone size is given for some rows only: seen once, a few or many times, or a class if the clone is expanded.

TRBJ1-6,14,TRBD1,TRBV6-5,.,TGTGCCAGCAGTTACACAGGGGACAGTTCACCCCTCCACTTT,CASSYTGDSSPLHF
TRBJ1-5,15,TRBD1,TRBV19,.,TGTGCCAGTAGTATACGGGACAGGGCAATTCAGCCCCAGCATTTT,CASSIRDRAIQPQHF
TRBJ2-1,16,.,TRBV3-1/TRBV3-2,.,TGTGCCAGCAGCCAAGCCCGGCGGGGCGACTACAATGAGCAGTTCTTC,CASSQARRGDYNEQFF
TRBJ2-2,19,TRBD2,TRBV7-2,.,TGTGCCAGCAGCTTAGGGGCTAGCGGGGGCGTTAGTTACACCGGGGAGCTGTTTTTT,CASSLGASGGVSYTGELFF
TRBJ1-6,14,.,TRBV27,.,TGTGCCAGCCCCGAAAGCCGTCATAATTCACCCCTCCACTTT,CASPESRHNSPLHF
TRBJ2-1,12,.,TRBV25-1,.,TGTGCCAGCAGTGAATCCGGTTTTGAGCAGTTCTTC,CASSESGFEQFF
TRBJ1-3,14,.,TRBV7-8,.,TGTGCCAGCAGCCCCCCGAGCTCTGGAAACACCATATATTTT,CASSPPSSGNTIYF
TRBJ1-2,15,TRBD1,TRBV3-1/TRBV3-2,many,TGTGCCAGCAGCCATCGACAGGGTGGATCAAAAGGCTACACCTTC,CASSHRQGGSKGYTF
TRBJ1-1,14,.,TRBV2,.,TGTGCCAGCACAAAAATGGAGGCCGGGACTGAAGCTTTCTTT,CASTKMEAGTEAFF
TRBJ2-3,15,.,TRBV11-3,.,TGTGCCAGCAGCTGGAGGGGCTTGGGCACAGATACGCAGTATTTT,CASSWRGLGTDTQYF
TRBJ1-2,12,TRBD1,TRBV28,.,TGTGCCAGCGGAACAGGGGTTTATGGCTACACCTTC,CASGTGVYGYTF
TRBJ1-5,15,TRBD1,TRBV7-6,.,TGTGCCAGCAGCTTAGGCCGCGGACAGGAGTTGCCCCAGCATTTT,CASSLGRGQELPQHF
TRBJ1-1,15,.,TRBV7-9,.,TGTGCCAGCAGCCCGTCGGGACATTTGAACACTGAAGCTTTCTTT,CASSPSGHLNTEAFF
TRBJ2-5,15,TRBD2,TRBV7-3,.,TGTGCCAGCGGTGCTGCGGGAGTAGGAGGGGAGACCCAGTACTTC,CASGAAGVGGETQYF
TRBJ2-3,16,.,TRBV14,.,TGTGCCAGCAGAGTCGGAGGGGGGGACCGAACAGATACGCAGTATTTT,CASRVGGGDRTDTQYF
TRBJ1-1,13,.,TRBV7-8,few,TGTGCCAGCAGCTTAGACAGGAGCACTGAAGCTTTCTTT,CASSLDRSTEAFF
TRBJ1-1,15,TRBD1,TRBV5-6,.,TGTGCCAGCAGCTTGAGAGGGGGCCGGAACACTGAAGCTTTCTTT,CASSLRGGRNTEAFF
TRBJ2-4,16,TRBD2,TRBV3-1/TRBV3-2,.,TGTGCCAGCAGCCCATTCGCGGGGGGGCCGGAAAACATTCAGTACTTC,CASSPFAGGPENIQYF
TRBJ1-3,15,.,TRBV9,.,TGTGCCAGCAGCGCCTGGCAGGGATCAGGAAACACCATATATTTT,CASSAWQGSGNTIYF
TRBJ2-1,11,.,TRBV19,.,TGTGCCAGTAGTGAGATGAGTGAGCAGTTCTTC,CASSEMSEQFF
TRBJ1-2,14,TRBD1,TRBV7-2,.,TGTGCCAGCAGCTTAGGAGACAGGGGCTATGGCTACACCTTC,CASSLGDRGYGYTF
TRBJ1-6,15,.,TRBV2,.,TGTGCCAGCAGTTCGGGGGGGCCGGGCAATTCACCCCTCCACTTT,CASSSGGPGNSPLHF
TRBJ2-3,15,TRBD2,TRBV5-4,.,TGTGCCAGCAGCTCCACTAGCGGAATTACAGATACGCAGTATTTT,CASSSTSGITDTQYF
TRBJ2-1,15,TRBD1,TRBV11-2,.,TGTGCCAGCAGCTTAGGTTCAGGGGGCTACAATGAGCAGTTCTTC,CASSLGSGGYNEQFF
TRBJ1-1,12,.,TRBV6-1,.,TGTGCCAGCAGTGAAGGGGCCACTGAAGCTTTCTTT,CASSEGATEAFF
TRBJ1-2,14,.,TRBV7-8,.,TGTGCCAGCAGCCCCGAAGGCGCGGATGGTCGCTACACCTTC,CASSPEGADGRYTF
TRBJ1-4,14,TRBD1,TRBV5-1,once,TGCGCCAGCAGCTTTGGACAGGGTTTAGAAAAACTGTTTTTT,CASSFGQGLEKLFF